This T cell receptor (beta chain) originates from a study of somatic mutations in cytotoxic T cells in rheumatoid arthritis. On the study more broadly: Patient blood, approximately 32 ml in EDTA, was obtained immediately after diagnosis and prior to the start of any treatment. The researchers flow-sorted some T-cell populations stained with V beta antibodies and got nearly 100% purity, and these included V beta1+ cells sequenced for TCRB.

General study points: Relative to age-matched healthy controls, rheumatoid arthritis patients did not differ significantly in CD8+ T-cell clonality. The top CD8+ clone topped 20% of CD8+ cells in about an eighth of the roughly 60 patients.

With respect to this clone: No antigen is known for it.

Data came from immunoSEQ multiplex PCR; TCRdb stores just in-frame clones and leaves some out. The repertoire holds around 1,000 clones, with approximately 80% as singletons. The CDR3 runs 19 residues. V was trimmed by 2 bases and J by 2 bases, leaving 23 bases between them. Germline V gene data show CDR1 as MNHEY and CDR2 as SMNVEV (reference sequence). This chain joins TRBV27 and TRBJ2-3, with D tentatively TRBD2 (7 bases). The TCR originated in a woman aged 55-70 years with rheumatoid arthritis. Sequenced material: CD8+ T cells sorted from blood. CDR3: CASSLHPEGRGSFTDTQYF. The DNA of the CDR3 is TGTGCCAGCAGTTTACACCCCGAGGGGAGGGGGTCTTTCACAGATACGCAGTATTTT.